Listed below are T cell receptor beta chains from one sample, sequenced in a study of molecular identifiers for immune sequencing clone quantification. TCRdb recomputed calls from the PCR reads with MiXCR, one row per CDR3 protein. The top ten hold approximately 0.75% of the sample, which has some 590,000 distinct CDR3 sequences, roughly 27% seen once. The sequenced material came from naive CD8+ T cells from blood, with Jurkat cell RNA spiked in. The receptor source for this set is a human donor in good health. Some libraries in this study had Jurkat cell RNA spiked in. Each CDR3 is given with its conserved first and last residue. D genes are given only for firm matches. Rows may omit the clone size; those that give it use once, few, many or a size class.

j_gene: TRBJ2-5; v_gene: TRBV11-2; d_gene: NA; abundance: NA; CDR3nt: TGTGCCAGCAGCTTGATAGGGACGGAGACCCAGTACTTC; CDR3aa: CASSLIGTETQYF
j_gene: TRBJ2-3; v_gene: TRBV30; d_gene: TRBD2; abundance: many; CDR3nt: TGTGCCTGGAGTGGGGCTAGCGGAGCAGATACGCAGTATTTT; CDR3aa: CAWSGASGADTQYF
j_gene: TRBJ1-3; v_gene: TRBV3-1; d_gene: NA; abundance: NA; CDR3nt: TGTGCCAGCAGCCAAGACCGGGGCCAGGGAAACACCATATATTTT; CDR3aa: CASSQDRGQGNTIYF
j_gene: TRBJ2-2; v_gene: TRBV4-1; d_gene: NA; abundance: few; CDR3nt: TGCGCCAGCAGCCAACAGGGAAGCGGGGAGCTGTTTTTT; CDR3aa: CASSQQGSGELFF
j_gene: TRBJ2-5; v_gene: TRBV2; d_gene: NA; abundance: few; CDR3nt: TGTGCGGGGAGTAGCCAAGAGACCCAGTACTTC; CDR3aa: CAGSSQETQYF
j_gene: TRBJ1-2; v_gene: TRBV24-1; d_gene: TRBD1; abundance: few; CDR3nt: TGTGCCACCAGTGAGGCCGACAGGGGATACGGCTACACCTTC; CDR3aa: CATSEADRGYGYTF
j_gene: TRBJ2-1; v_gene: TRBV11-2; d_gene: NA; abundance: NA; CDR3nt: TGTGCCAGCAGCCAGAGACTAAAAACCTCCCCGGGGAATGAGCAGTTCTTC; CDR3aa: CASSQRLKTSPGNEQFF
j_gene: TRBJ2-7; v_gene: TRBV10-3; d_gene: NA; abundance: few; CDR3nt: TGTGCCATCAGTGAGTCTGTGGGTAGACAGGTACCCTACGAGCAGTACTTC; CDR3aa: CAISESVGRQVPYEQYF
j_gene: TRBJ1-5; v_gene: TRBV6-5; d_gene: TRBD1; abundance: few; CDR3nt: TGTGCCAGCAGCAGACAGGGACAGGGCGCTCAGCCCCAGCATTTT; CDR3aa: CASSRQGQGAQPQHF
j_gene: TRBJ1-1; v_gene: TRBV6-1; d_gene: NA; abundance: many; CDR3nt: TGTGCCAGCAGTGAAGTTGGAGTGATGAACACTGAAGCTTTCTTT; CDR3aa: CASSEVGVMNTEAFF
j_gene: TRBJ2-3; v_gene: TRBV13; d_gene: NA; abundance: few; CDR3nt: TGTGCCAGCAGCCAAACGGCCGGCACAGGTACGCAGTATTTT; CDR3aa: CASSQTAGTGTQYF
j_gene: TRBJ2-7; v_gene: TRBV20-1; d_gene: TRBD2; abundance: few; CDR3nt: TGCAGTGCTAGGCATGCTAGCGGGAGCTCCTACGAGCAGTACTTC; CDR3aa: CSARHASGSSYEQYF
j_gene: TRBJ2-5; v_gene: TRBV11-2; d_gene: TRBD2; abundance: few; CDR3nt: TGTGCCAGCAGCTTAGTGTATGGGAGCGGGGGACTTGGGGTGACCCAGTACTTC; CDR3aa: CASSLVYGSGGLGVTQYF
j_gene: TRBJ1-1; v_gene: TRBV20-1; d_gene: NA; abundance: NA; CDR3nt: TGCAGTGCTAACAACTACGAGGTGCATGAAGCTTTCTTT; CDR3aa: CSANNYEVHEAFF
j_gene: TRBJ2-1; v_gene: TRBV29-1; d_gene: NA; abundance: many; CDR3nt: TGCAGCGTCCCGTTTTTACGCAAGCCGAATTCATACAATGAGCAGTTCTTC; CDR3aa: CSVPFLRKPNSYNEQFF
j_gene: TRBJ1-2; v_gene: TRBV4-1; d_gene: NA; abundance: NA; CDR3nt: TGCGCCAGCAGCCAAGATGCCGCGGGACTCTATGGCTACACCTTC; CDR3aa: CASSQDAAGLYGYTF
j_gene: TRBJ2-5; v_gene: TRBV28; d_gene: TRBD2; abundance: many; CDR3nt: TGTGCCAGCAGTTCCCTAGCGGGAGGGTGGGGCTCTGAGACCCAGTACTTC; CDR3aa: CASSSLAGGWGSETQYF
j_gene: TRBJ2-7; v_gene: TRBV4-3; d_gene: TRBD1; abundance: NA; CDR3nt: TGCGCCAGCAGCCAAGGACGAGGGTCAGGGGGCTTCTACGAGCAGTACTTC; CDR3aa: CASSQGRGSGGFYEQYF
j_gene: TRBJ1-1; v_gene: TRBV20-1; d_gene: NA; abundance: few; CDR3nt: TGCAGTGCTAGACCGCAGGGGCCGAACACTGAAGCTTTCTTT; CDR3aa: CSARPQGPNTEAFF
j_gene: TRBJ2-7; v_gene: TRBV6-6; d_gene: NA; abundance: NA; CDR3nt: TGTGCCAGCAGTTACTTGGCGAGAGGATACGAGCAGTACTTC; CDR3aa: CASSYLARGYEQYF
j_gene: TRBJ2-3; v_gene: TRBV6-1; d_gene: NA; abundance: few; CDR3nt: TGTGCCAGCAGTGAATTTAGCGGATACACAGATACGCAGTATTTT; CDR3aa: CASSEFSGYTDTQYF
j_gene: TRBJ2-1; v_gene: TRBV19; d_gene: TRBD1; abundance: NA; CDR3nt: TGTGCCAGTAGTATTGGGGACAGGGGGCTCAATGAGCAGTTCTTC; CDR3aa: CASSIGDRGLNEQFF
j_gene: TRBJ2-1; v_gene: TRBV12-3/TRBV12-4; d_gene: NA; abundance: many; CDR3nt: TGTGCCAGCAGTTTCACCCCCTACGAGCAGTTCTTC; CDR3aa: CASSFTPYEQFF
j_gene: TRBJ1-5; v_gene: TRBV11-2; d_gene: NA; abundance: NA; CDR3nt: TGTGCCAGCAGCTTAGTGGGACAAGCAGGTATTAGCAATCAGCCCCAGCATTTT; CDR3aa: CASSLVGQAGISNQPQHF
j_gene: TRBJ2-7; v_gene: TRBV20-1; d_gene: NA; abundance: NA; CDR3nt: TGCAGTGCTAGATGGGGCGACCCCCGCGAGCAGTACTTC; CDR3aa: CSARWGDPREQYF
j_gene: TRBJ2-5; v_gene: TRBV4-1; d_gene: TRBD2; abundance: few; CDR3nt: TGCGCCAGCAGCCAGGCCACTAGCGGGGGGCACCAAGAGCCCCAGTACTTC; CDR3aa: CASSQATSGGHQEPQYF
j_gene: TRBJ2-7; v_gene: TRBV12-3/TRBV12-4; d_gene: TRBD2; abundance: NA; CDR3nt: TGTGCCAGCAGTTTGGGGACTAGCATCTACGAGCAGTACTTC; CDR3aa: CASSLGTSIYEQYF
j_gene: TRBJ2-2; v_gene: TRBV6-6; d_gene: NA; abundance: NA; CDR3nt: TGTGCCAGCAGTTCTCCGGGGAGATTGTACACCGGGGAGCTGTTTTTT; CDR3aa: CASSSPGRLYTGELFF
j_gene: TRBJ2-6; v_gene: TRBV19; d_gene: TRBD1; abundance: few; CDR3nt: TGTGCCAGTAGTATAGGTCCCACAGGGGCTGGGGCCAACGTCCTGACTTTC; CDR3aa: CASSIGPTGAGANVLTF
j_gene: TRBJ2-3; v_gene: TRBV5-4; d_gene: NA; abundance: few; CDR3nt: TGTGCCAGCAGCTTTTGGTGGGAAGGCACAGATACGCAGTATTTT; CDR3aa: CASSFWWEGTDTQYF
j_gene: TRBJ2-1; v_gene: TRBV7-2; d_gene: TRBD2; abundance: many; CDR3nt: TGTGCCAGCAGCTTCCTAGCGGGGGGTCCGTTGGGGAATGAGCAGTTCTTC; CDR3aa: CASSFLAGGPLGNEQFF
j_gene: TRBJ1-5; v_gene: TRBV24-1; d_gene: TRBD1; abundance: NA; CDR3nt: TGTGCCACCAGTGATTCGGACATTACAGGGGGCCGACAGCCCCAGCATTTT; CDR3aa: CATSDSDITGGRQPQHF
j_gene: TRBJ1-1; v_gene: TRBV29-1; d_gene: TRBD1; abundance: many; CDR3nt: TGCAGCGTTGAGACAGGGGAGGACACTGAAGCTTTCTTT; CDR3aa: CSVETGEDTEAFF
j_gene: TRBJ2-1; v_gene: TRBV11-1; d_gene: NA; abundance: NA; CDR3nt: TGTGCCAGCAGCTCCGCGACTAGGAGCCTGGTGGATGAGCAGTTCTTC; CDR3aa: CASSSATRSLVDEQFF
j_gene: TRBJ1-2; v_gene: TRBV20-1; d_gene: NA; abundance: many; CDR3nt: TGCAGTGCTAGAGATCCCAGGACTTATGGCTACACCTTC; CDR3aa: CSARDPRTYGYTF
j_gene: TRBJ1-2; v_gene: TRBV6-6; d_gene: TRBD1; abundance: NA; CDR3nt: TGTGCCAGCAGTTCTAGTTTCACAGGGGCCCCTTATGGCTACACCTTC; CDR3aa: CASSSSFTGAPYGYTF